The 27 T cell receptor beta chains in this list originate from one sample, sequenced in a study of T cell responses to AZD1222 COVID-19 vaccine. The method was immunoSEQ multiplex PCR; TCRdb's version includes in-frame clones alone and lacks a portion of them. The repertoire holds about 62,000 clones, 80% to 90% seen once, with 4.9% in the top ten. The specimen comprised peripheral blood, sampled on day 0 of AZD1222 vaccination. The receptors derive from an adult in good health.

This rearrangement joins TRBV3-1 (or the pseudogene TRBV3-2) to TRBJ1-1, with TRBD1 matching 7 bases. Germline V CDR1 and CDR2: LGHDT, YNNKEL (reference sequence). The CDR3 is 14 amino acids. Unmatched junction bases numbered 3, after V lost 1 base and J lost 4 bases. The CDR3 region is CASSQGQGITEAFF. CDR3 in DNA: TGTGCCAGCAGCCAAGGACAGGGAATCACTGAAGCTTTCTTT.

V and J are TRBV19 and TRBJ1-1; D remains ambiguous. Trimming stripped 4 bases from V and 2 bases from J, with 11 bases between. The germline CDR1 and CDR2 sequences are LNHDA and SQIVND (reference sequence). The CDR3 is 14 residues long. Here the CDR3 DNA reads TGTGCCAGTAGTAGCGGACGCCCAAACACTGAAGCTTTCTTT. The encoded protein is CASSSGRPNTEAFF.

The V call is TRBV5-1, the J call TRBJ2-3; no reliable D call. The CDR3 covers 14 residues. Deletions cut 0 bases from V and 4 bases from J, with 9 bases between. CDR1 and CDR2 (germline): SGHRS, YFSETQ. The CDR3 nucleotides read TGCGCCAGCAGCTTGGGGCGCGGCCCAGATACGCAGTATTTT. Protein sequence: CASSLGRGPDTQYF.

The chain uses TRBV18 and TRBJ1-5; D is unresolved. Germline V gene data show CDR1 as KGHSH and CDR2 as LQKENI. Trimming pared 2 bases from V and 3 bases from J, leaving 5 bases between. The CDR3 runs to 13 residues. The DNA for the CDR3 is TGTGCCAGCTCACCAGGGGACAATCAGCCCCAGCATTTT. Its translation: CASSPGDNQPQHF.

The chain links TRBV7-9 to TRBJ1-2; no reliable D call. CDR1 is SEHNR, CDR2 FQNEAQ, per germline (reference sequence). The CDR3 sequence is 13 residues long. V lost 5 bases and J lost 2, with 9 bases in between. CDR3 residues: CASSPSRNYGYTF. CDR3 coding DNA: TGTGCCAGCAGCCCCAGCCGGAACTATGGCTACACCTTC. Complete variable domain (other parts from reference TRBV7-9 and TRBJ1-2): DTGVSQNPRHKITKRGQNVTFRCDPISEHNRLYWYRQTLGQGPEFLTYFQNEAQLEKSRLLSDRFSAERPKGSFSTLEIQRTEQGDSAMYLCASSPSRNYGYTFGSGTRLTVV.

This chain connects TRBV24-1 to TRBJ2-3; 7 bases agree with TRBD1. Germline V CDR1 and CDR2: KGHDR, SFDVKD. CDR3 length: 16 residues. V dropped 3 bases and J dropped 0; count of bases not matched to a gene: 5. For the CDR3, the DNA is TGTGCCACCAGTGATCCCGGGACAGATAGCACAGATACGCAGTATTTT. It is translated as CATSDPGTDSTDTQYF.

The chain combines TRBV15 with TRBJ1-1, with D possibly being TRBD1 (5 bases). Trimming stripped 4 bases from V and 10 bases from J, with 25 bases between. Germline CDR1 and CDR2: LNHNV and YYDKDF (reference sequence). The CDR3 spans 16 residues. As DNA, the CDR3 is TGTGCCACCAGCACCGGATCCGGGACGGGGCGTGTTGTAGCTTTCTTT. Amino acids: CATSTGSGTGRVVAFF. The full variable domain, in which reference TRBV15 and TRBJ1-1 provide the parts outside the CDR3, is DAMVIQNPRYQVTQFGKPVTLSCSQTLNHNVMYWYQQKSSQAPKLLFHYYDKDFNNEADTPDNFQSRRPNTSFCFLDIRSPGLGDTAMYLCATSTGSGTGRVVAFFGQGTRLTVV.

The chain carries TRBV18 and TRBJ2-5; D possibly corresponds to TRBD2 (5 bases). V was cut by 5 bases and J by 5 bases, with 15 bases left in between. Germline V gene sequence: CDR1 KGHSH, CDR2 LQKENI. The CDR3 is made up of 14 amino acids. The CDR3 spells CASSTRSPGETQYF. DNA of the CDR3: TGTGCCAGCTCAACTAGGTCCCCTGGGGAGACCCAGTACTTC.

This clone was seen just once. The chain uses TRBV6-2 or TRBV6-3 and TRBJ1-2; D gene ambiguous. The CDR3 consists of 12 residues. The V and J ends lost 2 bases and 7 bases respectively, with 8 bases between them. Germline CDR1 and CDR2: MNHEY and SVGEGT. The chain's CDR3 is CASSYGRAGYTF. The CDR3 region has the DNA TGTGCCAGCAGTTACGGAAGGGCTGGCTACACCTTC.

This chain connects TRBV4-1 to TRBJ1-5; D might be TRBD1 (6 bases). CDR1 is MGHRA, CDR2 YSYEKL, per germline. The CDR3 has 15 residues. Trimming cost V 3 bases and J 9 bases, with 18 bases left between them. CDR3 nucleotide sequence: TGCGCCAGCAGCCAGGGGGGGGCCCATGGGGGGCCCCAGCATTTT. This encodes CASSQGGAHGGPQHF.

The chain joins TRBV18 to TRBJ1-4; 8 nucleotides match TRBD1. The CDR3 runs 15 residues. Trimming at V came to 2 bases and at J to 6 bases, leaving 5 bases not matched to a gene. Germline V CDR1 and CDR2: KGHSH, LQKENI. The CDR3 DNA sequence: TGTGCCAGCTCACCAAGGACAGGGCATGATGAAAAACTGTTTTTT. Its translation: CASSPRTGHDEKLFF.

Only one count was recorded for this clone. This chain uses TRBV27 with TRBJ2-7; D may correspond to TRBD1 or TRBD2 (5 bases each). V was clipped by 7 bases and J by 2 bases, with 12 bases between them. The CDR3 totals 13 residues. Germline V lookup: CDR1 MNHEY, CDR2 SMNVEV (reference sequence). Here the CDR3 DNA reads TGTGCCAGCACCAAATGGGACCCCTACGAGCAGTACTTC. As protein: CASTKWDPYEQYF.

V is TRBV10-3 and J is TRBJ1-2, with D unresolved. Trimming removed 3 bases at V and 10 bases at J, with 21 bases between. CDR1 ENHRY and CDR2 SYGVKD come from the germline V gene. The CDR3 runs to 15 residues. The CDR3 spells CAISDPSGTRFDYTF. The CDR3 DNA reads as TGTGCCATCAGTGATCCATCGGGAACCCGTTTTGACTACACCTTC.

The chain is built from TRBV20-1 and TRBJ1-1; unclear D gene. Germline values: CDR1 DFQATT, CDR2 SNEGSKA (reference sequence). Between the trimmed V and J ends, which lost 3 bases and 1 base, there was a span of 3 bases. This CDR3 spans 11 amino acids. CDR3 sequence reads: CSASGNTEAFF. CDR3 in DNA: TGCAGTGCTAGTGGGAACACTGAAGCTTTCTTT.

In its sample, this clone was seen once. The rearrangement links TRBV5-1 to TRBJ1-2; the D gene is possibly TRBD1 (5 bases). Deletions cut 0 bases from V and 2 bases from J, with 8 bases between. The germline V gene encodes CDR1 SGHRS and CDR2 YFSETQ. This CDR3 is built from 14 residues. Here the CDR3 reads CASSLGDGNYGYTF. The CDR3 DNA reads as TGCGCCAGCAGCTTGGGGGACGGGAACTATGGCTACACCTTC.

The rearrangement uses TRBV9 and TRBJ1-1; D gene unclear. Looked up from germline, CDR1 is SGDLS and CDR2 is YYNGEE. V was trimmed by 1 base and J by 4 bases, leaving 14 bases between them. This CDR3 is 15 amino acids long. The chain's CDR3 is CASSVHVERSTEAFF. In nucleotides, the CDR3 is TGTGCCAGCAGCGTACACGTCGAGAGGAGCACTGAAGCTTTCTTT.

This clone turned up a few times. The chain joins TRBV5-6 to TRBJ2-7; D remains ambiguous. The CDR3 covers 14 residues. CDR1 SGHDT and CDR2 YYEEEE come from the germline V gene. Trimming took 4 bases from V and 2 from J, leaving 13 bases between them. CDR3 in DNA: TGTGCCAGCAGCATAGGTGTGGAACCCTACGAGCAGTACTTC. This sequence encodes CASSIGVEPYEQYF.

This chain connects TRBV5-1 to TRBJ2-3; a possible D gene is TRBD1 (6 bases). V shed 0 bases and J shed 2 bases, with 7 bases lying between them. The CDR3 has 14 amino acids. The germline V gene has CDR1 SGHRS and CDR2 YFSETQ. The CDR3 loop is CASSLGTATDTQYF. The CDR3 DNA is TGCGCCAGCAGCTTGGGGACAGCCACAGATACGCAGTATTTT.

The chain is built from TRBV5-1 and TRBJ1-2; 8 nucleotides align to TRBD1. Germline V CDR1 and CDR2: SGHRS, YFSETQ. The CDR3 extends over 15 amino acids. V dropped 4 bases and J dropped 0; count of bases not matched to a gene: 5. The CDR3 DNA reads TGCGCCAGCAGCCTTACGACAGGGGCTAACTATGGCTACACCTTC. It yields the protein CASSLTTGANYGYTF. The full variable domain, in which reference TRBV5-1 and TRBJ1-2 provide the parts outside the CDR3, is KAGVTQTPRYLIKTRGQQVTLSCSPISGHRSVSWYQQTPGQGLQFLFEYFSETQRNKGNFPGRFSGRQFSNSRSEMNVSTLELGDSALYLCASSLTTGANYGYTFGSGTRLTVV.

The rearrangement joins TRBV18 to TRBJ2-1, with 9 positions matching TRBD2. The CDR3 is made up of 15 amino acids. Germline CDR1 KGHSH, CDR2 LQKENI. Unmatched junction bases numbered 7, after V lost 3 bases and J lost 7 bases. The CDR3 DNA reads as TGTGCCAGCTCACCGGAGCGGGGGGCGGGAAATGAGCAGTTCTTC. Translation gives CASSPERGAGNEQFF.

V is TRBV21-1 and J is TRBJ1-5. TRBV21-1 is an annotated pseudogene. The CDR3 extends over 17 amino acids. In DNA, the CDR3 is TGTGCCAGCAGGGTCAAAACGGGGGAACCTAGCAATCAGCCCCAGCATTTT. The encoded protein is CASRVKTGEPSNQPQHF.

The chain uses TRBV5-4 and TRBJ1-2; TRBD1 matches 9 bases. CDR3 length equals 14 residues. Per the germline V gene, CDR1 is SGHNT and CDR2 is YYREEE (reference sequence). Unmatched junction bases numbered 8, after V lost 4 bases and J lost 7 bases. The CDR3 DNA reads TGTGCCAGCAGCCCCCCGGGACAGGGATCTGGCTACACCTTC. Translated: CASSPPGQGSGYTF.

The chain has TRBV29-1 and TRBJ1-1; TRBD1 matches 7 bases. The germline V gene has CDR1 SQVTM and CDR2 ANQGSEA. Trimming cost V 6 bases and J 2 bases; bases outside gene matches: 6. The CDR3 is 13 residues long. CDR3 region: CSVNRGANTEAFF. The CDR3 DNA reads as TGCAGCGTGAACAGGGGCGCAAACACTGAAGCTTTCTTT.

The gene calls are TRBV2 and TRBJ1-5; 9 positions agree with TRBD1. CDR1 is SNHLY, CDR2 FYNNEI, per germline. The CDR3 length is 15 residues. The V and J ends lost 4 bases and 6 bases, in that order; junction bases with no gene match: 7. The CDR3 loop reads CASSVVTGGSQPQHF. CDR3 sequence (DNA): TGTGCCAGCAGTGTCGTGACAGGGGGTTCTCAGCCCCAGCATTTT.

This clone was seen only a few times. The chain joins TRBV5-1 to TRBJ2-1, with D perhaps TRBD1 (5 bases). The CDR3 totals 15 residues. Looked up from germline, CDR1 is SGHRS and CDR2 is YFSETQ. Deletions cut 6 bases from V and 4 bases from J, with 17 bases between. The CDR3 here is CASTMTEVGYNEQFF. CDR3 sequence (DNA): TGCGCCAGCACGATGACAGAAGTAGGGTACAATGAGCAGTTCTTC.

This chain joins TRBV4-1 and TRBJ2-1; TRBD1 aligns across 9 bases. Germline loops: CDR1 MGHRA, CDR2 YSYEKL. CDR3 size: 15 residues. V shed 1 base and J 9 bases; nucleotides not matched to a gene: 7. The chain's CDR3 is CASSQVGQGFGEQFF. The CDR3 DNA reads as TGCGCCAGCAGCCAAGTGGGACAGGGCTTCGGTGAGCAGTTCTTC.

The chain is built from TRBV19 and TRBJ1-4; 8 bases are shared with TRBD1. CDR1 and CDR2 from the germline V gene are LNHDA and SQIVND (reference sequence). The trim removed 6 bases at V and 8 bases at J, leaving 5 bases unmatched. The CDR3 contains 13 residues. The CDR3 spells CASRTGAGEKLFF. The CDR3 coding sequence is TGTGCCAGTAGGACAGGGGCGGGAGAAAAACTGTTTTTT.